This T cell receptor beta chain was identified in a study of T cells in Graves' hyperthyroidism and ophthalmopathy. Points from the study as a whole: Ophthalmopathy was distinguished from stable hyperthyroidism by 13 V-J signatures.

The table lists this clonotype with many counts. Its antigen is unidentified. Under 3 months was the duration of disease in ophthalmopathy patients, who also had a Clinical Activity Score of at least 3 and a NOSPECS grade of at least 4. On the basis of clinical symptoms, serum thyroxine and TRAb, thyroid ultrasound and orbital computed tomography, diagnoses were made. V lost 3 bases to trimming and J lost 1 base; unmatched junction nucleotides: 2. The germline V gene has CDR1 GTSNPN and CDR2 SVGIG (reference sequence). The CDR3 has 14 amino acids. TCR beta CDR3 region amplification was performed from RNA transcripts. First-round RT-PCR with HTBI primers amplified the TCR CDR3 region. MiXCR was run by TCRdb on the multiplex PCR reads, yielding one entry per CDR3 protein. The sample has hundreds of thousands of distinct CDR3 sequences; about 14% are singletons.

The sequenced sample consisted of blood. This rearrangement joins TRBV30 to TRBJ1-5, with 8 bases that match TRBD1. This receptor was obtained from a woman aged 50 to 60 with Graves' ophthalmopathy. In DNA form, the CDR3 reads TGTGCCTGGAGCCACAGGGGGAGCAATCAGCCCCAGCATTTT. Its protein product is CAWSHRGSNQPQHF.